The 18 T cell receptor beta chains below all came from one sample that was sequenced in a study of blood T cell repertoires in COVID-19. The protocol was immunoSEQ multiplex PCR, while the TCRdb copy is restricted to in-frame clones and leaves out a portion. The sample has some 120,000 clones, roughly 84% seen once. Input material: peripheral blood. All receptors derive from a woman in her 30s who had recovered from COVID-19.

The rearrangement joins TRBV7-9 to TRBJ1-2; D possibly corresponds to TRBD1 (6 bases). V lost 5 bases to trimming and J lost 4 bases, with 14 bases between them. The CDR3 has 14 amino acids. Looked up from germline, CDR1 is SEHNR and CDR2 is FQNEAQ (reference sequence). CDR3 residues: CASSTLGQLYGYTF. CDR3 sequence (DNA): TGTGCCAGCAGCACGCTAGGACAGCTCTATGGCTACACCTTC.

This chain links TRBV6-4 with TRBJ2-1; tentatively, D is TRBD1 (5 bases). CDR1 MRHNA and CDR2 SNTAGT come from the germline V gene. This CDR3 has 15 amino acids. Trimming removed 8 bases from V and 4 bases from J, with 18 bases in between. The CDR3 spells CASSLEDTWYNEQFF. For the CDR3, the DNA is TGTGCCAGCTCACTCGAGGACACATGGTACAATGAGCAGTTCTTC.

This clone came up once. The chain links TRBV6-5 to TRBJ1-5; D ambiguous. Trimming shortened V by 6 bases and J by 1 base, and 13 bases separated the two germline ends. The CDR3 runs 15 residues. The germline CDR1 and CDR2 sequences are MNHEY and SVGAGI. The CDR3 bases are TGTGCCAGCAGAAGGATCAACAGAAGCAATCAGCCCCAGCATTTT. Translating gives CASRRINRSNQPQHF.

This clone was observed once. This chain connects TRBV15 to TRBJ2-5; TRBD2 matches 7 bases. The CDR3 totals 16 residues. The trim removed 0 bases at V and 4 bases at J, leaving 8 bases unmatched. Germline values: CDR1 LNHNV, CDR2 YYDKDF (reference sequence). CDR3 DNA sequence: TGTGCCACCAGCAGAGATGGGGGGAGGGCCCCAGAGACCCAGTACTTC. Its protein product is CATSRDGGRAPETQYF.

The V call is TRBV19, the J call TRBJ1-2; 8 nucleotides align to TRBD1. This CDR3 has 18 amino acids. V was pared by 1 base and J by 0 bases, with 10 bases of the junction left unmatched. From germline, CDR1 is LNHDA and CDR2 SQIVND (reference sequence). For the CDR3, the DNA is TGTGCCAGTAGTATAGCATCGGGGCAGGGGGCGCCTAACTATGGCTACACCTTC. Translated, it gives CASSIASGQGAPNYGYTF.

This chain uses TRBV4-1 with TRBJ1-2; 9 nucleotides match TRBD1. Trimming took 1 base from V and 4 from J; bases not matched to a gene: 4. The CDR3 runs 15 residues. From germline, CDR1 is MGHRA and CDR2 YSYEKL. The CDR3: CASSQGTGQGYGYTF. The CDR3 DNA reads TGCGCCAGCAGCCAAGGTACGGGACAGGGCTATGGCTACACCTTC.

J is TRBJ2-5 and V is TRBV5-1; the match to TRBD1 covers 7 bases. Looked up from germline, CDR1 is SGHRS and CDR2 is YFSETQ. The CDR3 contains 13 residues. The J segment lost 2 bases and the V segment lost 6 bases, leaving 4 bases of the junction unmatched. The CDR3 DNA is TGCGCCAGCACCACGGGACAGCAAGAGACCCAGTACTTC. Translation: CASTTGQQETQYF.

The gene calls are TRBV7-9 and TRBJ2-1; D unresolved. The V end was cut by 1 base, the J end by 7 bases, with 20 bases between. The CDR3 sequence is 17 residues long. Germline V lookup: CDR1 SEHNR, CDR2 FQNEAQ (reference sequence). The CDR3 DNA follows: TGTGCCAGCAGCTTAGGGCCCAGACTCGCCGACGGGAATGAGCAGTTCTTC. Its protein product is CASSLGPRLADGNEQFF.

CDR3 amino acids: CASSHRKSSSGRVWYEQFF. The CDR3 DNA is TGTGCCAGCTCCCATCGGAAGTCGAGTAGCGGGAGGGTCTGGTATGAGCAGTTCTTC. J is TRBJ2-1 and V is TRBV18, with TRBD2 matching over 11 bases. The CDR3 is 19 amino acids. The V segment lost 6 bases and the J segment 8 bases; nucleotides outside the gene matches: 21. In germline, CDR1 is KGHSH, CDR2 LQKENI.

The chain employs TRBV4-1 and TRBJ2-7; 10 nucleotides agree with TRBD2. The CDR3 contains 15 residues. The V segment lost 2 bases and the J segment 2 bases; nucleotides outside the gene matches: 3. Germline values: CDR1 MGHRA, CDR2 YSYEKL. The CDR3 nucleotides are TGCGCCAGCAGCCAAACCGGGACTAGCGCCTACGAGCAGTACTTC. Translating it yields CASSQTGTSAYEQYF.

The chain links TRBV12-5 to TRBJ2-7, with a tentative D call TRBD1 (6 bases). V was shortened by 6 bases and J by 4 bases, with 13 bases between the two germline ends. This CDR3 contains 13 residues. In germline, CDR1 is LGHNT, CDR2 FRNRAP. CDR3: CASGSGTPYEQYF. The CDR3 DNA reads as TGTGCTAGTGGGTCCGGGACACCTTACGAGCAGTACTTC.

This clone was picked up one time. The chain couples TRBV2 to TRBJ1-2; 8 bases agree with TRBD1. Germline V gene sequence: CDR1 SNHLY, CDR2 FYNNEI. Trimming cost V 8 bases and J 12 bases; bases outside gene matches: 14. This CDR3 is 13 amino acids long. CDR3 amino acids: CASLLFITGGHTF. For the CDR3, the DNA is TGTGCCAGCCTATTGTTCATTACAGGGGGGCACACCTTC.

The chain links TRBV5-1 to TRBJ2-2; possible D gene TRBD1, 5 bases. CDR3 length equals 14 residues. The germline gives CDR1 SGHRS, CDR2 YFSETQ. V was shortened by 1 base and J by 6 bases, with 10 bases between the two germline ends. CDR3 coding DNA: TGCGCCAGCAGCTTGCAGGGCGAGGCCGGGGAGCTGTTTTTT. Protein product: CASSLQGEAGELFF.

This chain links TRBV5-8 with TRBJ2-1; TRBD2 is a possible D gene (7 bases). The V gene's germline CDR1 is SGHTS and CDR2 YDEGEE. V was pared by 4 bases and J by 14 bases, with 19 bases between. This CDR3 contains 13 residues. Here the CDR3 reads CASSPSGGGQEFF. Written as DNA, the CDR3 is TGTGCCAGCAGCCCTAGCGGAGGGGGACAAGAGTTCTTC.

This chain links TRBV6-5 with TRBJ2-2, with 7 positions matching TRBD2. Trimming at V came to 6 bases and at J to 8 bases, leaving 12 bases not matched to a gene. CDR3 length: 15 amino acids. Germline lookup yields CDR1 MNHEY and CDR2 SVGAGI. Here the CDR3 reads CASRRAGVIAGELFF. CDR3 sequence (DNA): TGTGCCAGCAGAAGGGCGGGGGTGATTGCGGGGGAGCTGTTTTTT.

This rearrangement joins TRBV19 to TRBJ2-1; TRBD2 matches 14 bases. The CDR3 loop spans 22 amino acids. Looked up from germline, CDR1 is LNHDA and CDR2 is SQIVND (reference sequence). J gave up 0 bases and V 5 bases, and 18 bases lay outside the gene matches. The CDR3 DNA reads TGTGCCAGTAGTCCCCGGGGGATTGGGACTAGCGGGGGCCAGAGCTCCTACAATGAGCAGTTCTTC. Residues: CASSPRGIGTSGGQSSYNEQFF.

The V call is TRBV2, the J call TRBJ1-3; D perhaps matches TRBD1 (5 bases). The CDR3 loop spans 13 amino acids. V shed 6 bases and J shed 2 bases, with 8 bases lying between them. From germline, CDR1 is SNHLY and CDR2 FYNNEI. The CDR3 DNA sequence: TGTGCCAGCAGAAGGGGCCCTGGAAACACCATATATTTT. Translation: CASRRGPGNTIYF.

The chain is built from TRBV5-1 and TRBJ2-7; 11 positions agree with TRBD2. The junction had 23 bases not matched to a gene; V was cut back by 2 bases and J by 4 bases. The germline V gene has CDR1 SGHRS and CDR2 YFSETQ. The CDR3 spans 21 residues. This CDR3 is CASSFGSVRPSGGLQDYEQYF. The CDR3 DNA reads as TGCGCCAGCAGCTTTGGGTCAGTCCGGCCTAGCGGGGGGTTACAGGATTACGAGCAGTACTTC.